The clone carrying this T cell receptor (beta chain) showed up many times. The entry originates in a study of T cells in Graves' hyperthyroidism and ophthalmopathy. Researchers took RNA transcripts and amplified the TCR beta CDR3 regions from them. Primed by the HTBI set, a first-round RT-PCR was run on the TCR CDR3. A single record per CDR3 protein comes from TCRdb applying MiXCR to the multiplex PCR reads. The data hold around 690,000 distinct CDR3 sequences, with under 25% observed a single time. Germline-derived CDR1 and CDR2 are DFQATT and SNEGSKA (reference sequence). This CDR3 contains 14 residues. Deletions cut 6 bases from V and 0 bases from J, with 14 bases between.

Sequenced material: blood. V usage is TRBV20-1 and J usage is TRBJ1-1, with D hard to call. The source is a man aged 25-45 years with Graves' ophthalmopathy. The CDR3 DNA reads as TGCAGTGCGAGCTCCGGACCGATGAACACTGAAGCTTTCTTT. Its translation is CSASSGPMNTEAFF.